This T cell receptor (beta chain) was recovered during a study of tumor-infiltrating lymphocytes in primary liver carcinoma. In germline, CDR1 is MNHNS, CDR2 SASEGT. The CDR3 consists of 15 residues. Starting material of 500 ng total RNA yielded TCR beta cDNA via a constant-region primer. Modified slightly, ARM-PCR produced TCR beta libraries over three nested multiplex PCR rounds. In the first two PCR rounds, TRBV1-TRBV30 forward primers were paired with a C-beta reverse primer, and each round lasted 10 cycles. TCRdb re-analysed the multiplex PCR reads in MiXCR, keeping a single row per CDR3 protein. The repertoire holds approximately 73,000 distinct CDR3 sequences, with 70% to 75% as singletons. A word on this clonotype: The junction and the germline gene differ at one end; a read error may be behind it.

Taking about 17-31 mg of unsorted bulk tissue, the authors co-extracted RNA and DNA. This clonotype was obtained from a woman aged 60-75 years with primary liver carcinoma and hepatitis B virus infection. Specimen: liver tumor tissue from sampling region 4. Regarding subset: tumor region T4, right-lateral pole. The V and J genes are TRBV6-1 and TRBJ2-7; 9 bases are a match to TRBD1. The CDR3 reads CASSGRTGVTYGQYF. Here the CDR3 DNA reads TGTGCCAGCAGTGGGCGGACAGGGGTGACCTACGGGCAGTATTTC.